The 30 T cell receptor beta chains listed next were all sequenced from one sample in a study of blood T cell repertoires in COVID-19. Generated by immunoSEQ multiplex PCR, the TCRdb table keeps only in-frame clones and is missing some. The repertoire has around 150,000 clones, roughly 80% of them found once; the top ten carry approximately 2.8%. Sequencing was performed on peripheral blood. These receptors all stem from a man aged 70-80 years with acute or convalescent COVID-19.

The V and J genes are TRBV10-3 and TRBJ1-2, with D unresolved. V lost 6 bases to trimming and J lost 1 base, with 24 bases between them. The CDR3 extends over 18 amino acids. The germline gives CDR1 ENHRY, CDR2 SYGVKD. The CDR3 region is CAIRLDGLAGRINYGYTF. The CDR3, as DNA: TGTGCCATCAGACTGGACGGACTGGCGGGTAGAATTAACTATGGCTACACCTTC.

The V gene is TRBV7-2, the J gene TRBJ2-1, with TRBD2 as a possible D gene (5 bases). The CDR3 contains 16 residues. V was shortened by 3 bases and J by 5 bases, with 17 bases between the two germline ends. The germline CDR1 and CDR2 sequences are SGHTA and FQGNSA. Written as DNA, the CDR3 is TGTGCCAGCAGCTTCAAGCCCTGGGAGCCAAACAATGAGCAGTTCTTC. This codes for CASSFKPWEPNNEQFF.

This chain joins TRBV3-1 (or the pseudogene TRBV3-2) and TRBJ1-4, with 8 bases matching TRBD1. This CDR3 contains 21 residues. Per germline, CDR1 LGHDT and CDR2 YNNKEL (reference sequence). Unmatched junction bases numbered 20, after V lost 1 base and J lost 4 bases. Here the CDR3 DNA reads TGTGCCAGCAGCCAAGTTTGGGACCCGACAGGGGCCGCCTCCAATAATGAAAAACTGTTTTTT. It codes for CASSQVWDPTGAASNNEKLFF.

The rearrangement uses TRBV5-1 and TRBJ1-6; 9 bases match TRBD1. CDR1 is SGHRS and CDR2 is YFSETQ in the germline V gene. The CDR3 has 15 residues. Trimming removed 0 bases from V and 8 bases from J; junction bases left unmatched: 3. The CDR3 DNA reads TGCGCCAGCAGCTTGGCCGGGACAGGGTATTCACCCCTCCACTTT. Amino acid sequence: CASSLAGTGYSPLHF.

This clone occurred a few times. The chain couples TRBV19 to TRBJ1-1, with 9 bases that match TRBD1. Germline-derived CDR1 and CDR2 are LNHDA and SQIVND (reference sequence). V lost 4 bases and J lost 6; bases outside the gene matches: 6. The CDR3 loop spans 14 amino acids. The CDR3 region is CASSTGQGGPEAFF. The CDR3 DNA sequence: TGTGCCAGTAGTACGGGACAGGGAGGCCCTGAAGCTTTCTTT.

CDR3 loop: CASSQAAGVASEQYF. Written as DNA, the CDR3 is TGTGCCAGCAGCCAAGCAGCGGGAGTAGCTTCCGAGCAGTACTTC. This chain connects TRBV4-2 to TRBJ2-7; the match to TRBD2 covers 8 bases. Germline assignment: CDR1 LGHNA and CDR2 YNFKEQ. With V trimmed by 1 base and J by 6 bases, 8 bases remained unmatched. This CDR3 comprises 15 residues.

V gene TRBV2 combines with J gene TRBJ1-2; D ambiguous. Trimming stripped 6 bases from V and 0 bases from J, with 8 bases between. The CDR3 loop spans 13 amino acids. Looked up from germline, CDR1 is SNHLY and CDR2 is FYNNEI. The CDR3 DNA sequence: TGTGCCAGCAGGAGTACTTCTAACTATGGCTACACCTTC. Translating gives CASRSTSNYGYTF.

The V and J genes are TRBV28 and TRBJ1-2, with D unclear. CDR1 is MDHEN, CDR2 SYDVKM, per germline. The CDR3 runs to 16 residues. Trimming took 6 bases from V and 6 from J, leaving 23 bases between them. The DNA for the CDR3 is TGTGCCAGCAGCCACGGGTCTTTCGGGATTGTCCATGGCTACACCTTC. Its protein is CASSHGSFGIVHGYTF.

The chain uses TRBV7-6 and TRBJ2-3; 11 bases are shared with TRBD2. V dropped 6 bases and J dropped 6; count of bases not matched to a gene: 8. This CDR3 has 15 residues. Germline assignment: CDR1 SGHVS and CDR2 FNYEAQ. The chain's CDR3 is CASSLSGGAFDTQYF. The CDR3 DNA follows: TGTGCCAGCAGTCTTAGCGGGGGGGCCTTCGATACGCAGTATTTT.

In its sample, this clone was seen a few times. DNA for the CDR3: TGTGCCAGCACCCCGTCCACAGCGGGGCCCTACGAGCAGTACTTC. Protein sequence: CASTPSTAGPYEQYF. V and J are TRBV6-2 or TRBV6-3 and TRBJ2-7; 7 nucleotides align to TRBD2. V gave up 7 bases and J gave up 2 bases; unmatched junction bases: 11. The CDR3 totals 15 residues. Per the germline V gene, CDR1 is MNHEY and CDR2 is SVGEGT.

The rearrangement uses TRBV5-1 and TRBJ2-3, with 10 bases that match TRBD2. J was trimmed by 3 bases and V by 0 bases; bases with no gene match: 4. The CDR3 is made up of 16 amino acids. Germline CDR1 SGHRS, CDR2 YFSETQ. CDR3 nucleotides: TGCGCCAGCAGCTTGGGGTCTAGCGGGAGTACAGATACGCAGTATTTT. Protein product: CASSLGSSGSTDTQYF.

This chain links TRBV7-2 with TRBJ2-5, with 7 nucleotides matching TRBD1. V dropped 4 bases and J dropped 1; count of bases not matched to a gene: 3. Per the germline V gene, CDR1 is SGHTA and CDR2 is FQGNSA. The CDR3 spans 14 residues. The CDR3 reads CASSWDSFQETQYF. CDR3 DNA sequence: TGTGCCAGCAGCTGGGACAGCTTCCAAGAGACCCAGTACTTC.

A single count supports this clone. The V and J genes are TRBV15 and TRBJ1-3, with D maybe TRBD1 (5 bases). Trimming took 6 bases from V and 4 from J, leaving 22 bases between them. Germline V gene data show CDR1 as LNHNV and CDR2 as YYDKDF (reference sequence). The CDR3 runs to 17 residues. The CDR3 nucleotides are TGTGCCACCAGAAAGAACACAGGAGATATTCAGGGAAACACCATATATTTT. Translation gives CATRKNTGDIQGNTIYF.

The V and J genes are TRBV19 and TRBJ1-5, with 7 bases aligning to TRBD1. Unmatched junction bases numbered 10, after V lost 6 bases and J lost 5 bases. Germline CDR1 is LNHDA and CDR2 is SQIVND (reference sequence). This CDR3 has 15 residues. The CDR3 coding sequence is TGTGCCAGTAGAGACAGGGCAGGGAGCTATCAGCCCCAGCATTTT. It yields the protein CASRDRAGSYQPQHF.

The chain employs TRBV14 and TRBJ1-6, with TRBD1 matching over 7 bases. The CDR3 has 16 amino acids. Trimming removed 0 bases from V and 5 bases from J; junction bases left unmatched: 4. Germline V gives CDR1 SGHDN, CDR2 FVKESK. Here the CDR3 DNA reads TGTGCCAGCAGCCAAGATCCGGGACAGAATAATTCACCCCTCCACTTT. This sequence encodes CASSQDPGQNNSPLHF.

V gene TRBV5-4 combines with J gene TRBJ2-4; 8 bases align to TRBD1. CDR3 length: 15 amino acids. The junction had 9 bases not matched to a gene; V was cut back by 1 base and J by 9 bases. Germline values: CDR1 SGHNT, CDR2 YYREEE (reference sequence). CDR3: CASSLSGAGGGIQYF. The CDR3 coding sequence is TGTGCCAGCAGCTTGTCGGGTGCAGGGGGCGGCATTCAGTACTTC.

This rearrangement joins TRBV12-2 to TRBJ2-3; the DNA was not used to check the table's D call, TRBD2. TRBV12-2 is a pseudogene segment. The CDR3 extends over 15 amino acids. CDR3 protein: CASRPPGLGTDTQYF. In DNA form, the CDR3 reads TGTGCAAGTCGCCCCCCGGGACTCGGCACAGATACGCAGTATTTT.

This chain joins TRBV10-1 and TRBJ1-1, with a weak D call TRBD1 (5 bases). The length of the CDR3 is 14 residues. Germline CDR1 is WNHNN and CDR2 is SYGVQD (reference sequence). Between the trimmed V and J ends, which lost 8 bases and 1 base, there was a span of 14 bases. Written as DNA, the CDR3 is TGCGCCAGCCGCTCGGACACGTCGAACACTGAAGCTTTCTTT. It codes for CASRSDTSNTEAFF.

The chain uses TRBV6-1 and TRBJ1-2; the match to TRBD1 covers 10 bases. Trimming took 6 bases from V and 4 from J; bases not matched to a gene: 14. Germline V gives CDR1 MNHNS, CDR2 SASEGT. The CDR3 is 17 residues long. The CDR3 sequence: CASRETGTGALLYGYTF. For the CDR3, the DNA is TGTGCCAGCAGAGAAACCGGGACAGGGGCGCTCCTCTATGGCTACACCTTC.

The genes are TRBV5-1 and TRBJ1-2; no clear D. The V end was cut by 4 bases, the J end by 0 bases, with 10 bases between. The CDR3 is made up of 14 amino acids. Germline V gene data show CDR1 as SGHRS and CDR2 as YFSETQ. The CDR3 nucleotides read TGCGCCAGCAGCGTGCCCGGGTCTAACTATGGCTACACCTTC. Translating gives CASSVPGSNYGYTF.

The chain joins TRBV7-9 to TRBJ1-2; unclear D gene. Germline CDR1 SEHNR, CDR2 FQNEAQ (reference sequence). The CDR3 has 8 residues. Trimming removed 11 bases at V and 6 bases at J, with 4 bases between. CDR3 protein: CALDGYTF. The CDR3 bases are TGTGCCCTCGATGGCTACACCTTC. Using reference TRBV7-9 and TRBJ1-2 for the parts outside the CDR3, the full variable domain is DTGVSQNPRHKITKRGQNVTFRCDPISEHNRLYWYRQTLGQGPEFLTYFQNEAQLEKSRLLSDRFSAERPKGSFSTLEIQRTEQGDSAMYLCALDGYTFGSGTRLTVV.

The gene calls are TRBV29-1 and TRBJ2-5; 7 nucleotides match TRBD1. Trimming took 6 bases from V and 4 from J; bases not matched to a gene: 5. The CDR3 runs to 12 residues. Germline loops: CDR1 SQVTM, CDR2 ANQGSEA. For the CDR3, the DNA is TGCAGCGTGGAGACAGGGATAGAGACCCAGTACTTC. Translating gives CSVETGIETQYF.

The V gene is TRBV10-3, the J gene TRBJ2-5, with 7 bases that match TRBD2. From germline, CDR1 is ENHRY and CDR2 SYGVKD. CDR3 length: 17 amino acids. After removal of 4 bases from V and 2 bases from J, the junction contained 13 bases not matched to a gene. Written as DNA, the CDR3 is TGTGCCATCAGTGTCAGCGGGGTGTCACAATCTCAAGAGACCCAGTACTTC. Its protein is CAISVSGVSQSQETQYF.

The V gene is TRBV21-1, the J gene TRBJ2-1; the table names TRBD1, a call not compared with the DNA. TRBV21-1 is marked as a pseudogene. This CDR3 is 16 amino acids long. CDR3 nucleotides: TGTGCCAGCAGCAAAGGCTTCAGGGGACCCTACAATGAGCAGTTCTTC. It yields the protein CASSKGFRGPYNEQFF.

The J gene is TRBJ1-5, the V gene TRBV19; D gene uncertain. The V gene lost 3 bases and the J gene lost 1 base, with 10 bases spanning the gap. This CDR3 spans 15 amino acids. CDR1 is LNHDA and CDR2 is SQIVND in the germline V gene (reference sequence). In DNA form, the CDR3 reads TGTGCCAGTAGTATTGCAGTTACAAGCAATCAGCCCCAGCATTTT. Translation gives CASSIAVTSNQPQHF.

The V and J genes are TRBV5-6 and TRBJ1-1; 11 bases are a match to TRBD1. CDR3 size: 16 residues. Germline values: CDR1 SGHDT, CDR2 YYEEEE. After removal of 3 bases from V and 4 bases from J, the junction contained 8 bases not matched to a gene. This chain's CDR3 is CASSSPYGTGGTEAFF. The DNA of the CDR3 is TGTGCCAGCAGCTCGCCCTACGGGACAGGGGGCACTGAAGCTTTCTTT.

This clone occurred once. This sequence joins TRBV18 and TRBJ2-3; no clear D gene. V was clipped by 3 bases and J by 0 bases, with 13 bases between them. CDR1 KGHSH and CDR2 LQKENI come from the germline V gene. The CDR3 consists of 16 residues. For the CDR3, the DNA is TGTGCCAGCTCACCGACCAGGAAAGCTAGCACAGATACGCAGTATTTT. Protein product: CASSPTRKASTDTQYF.

CDR3 loop: CASSETGLAGGGETQYF. DNA of the CDR3: TGTGCCAGCAGCGAGACGGGACTAGCGGGAGGCGGGGAGACCCAGTACTTC. This rearrangement joins TRBV9 to TRBJ2-5; 15 nucleotides line up with TRBD2. This CDR3 spans 17 amino acids. Germline CDR1 is SGDLS and CDR2 is YYNGEE. The trim removed 3 bases at V and 5 bases at J, leaving 8 bases unmatched. The full variable domain, in which reference TRBV9 and TRBJ2-5 provide the parts outside the CDR3, is DSGVTQTPKHLITATGQRVTLRCSPRSGDLSVYWYQQSLDQGLQFLIQYYNGEERAKGNILERFSAQQFPDLHSELNLSSLELGDSALYFCASSETGLAGGGETQYFGPGTRLLVL.

This clone was picked up one time. V and J are TRBV18 and TRBJ1-2, with 9 bases identical to TRBD1. The CDR3 loop spans 15 amino acids. The germline V gene has CDR1 KGHSH and CDR2 LQKENI. Trimming at V came to 3 bases and at J to 8 bases, leaving 10 bases not matched to a gene. Written as DNA, the CDR3 is TGTGCCAGCTCACCGGCGGCCCGACAGGGGGAGGGCTACACCTTC. As protein: CASSPAARQGEGYTF.

The chain has TRBV5-1 and TRBJ1-2; 8 positions agree with TRBD1. CDR1 is SGHRS and CDR2 is YFSETQ in the germline V gene. This CDR3 comprises 14 residues. Losses at the gene ends were 4 bases for V and 7 bases for J; bases not matched to a gene: 9. This CDR3 reads CASSAGGPGVGYTF. The DNA for the CDR3 is TGCGCCAGCAGCGCAGGGGGCCCAGGCGTTGGCTACACCTTC.